The 28 T cell receptor beta chains below come from one sample, sequenced in a study of STAT3 mutations in large granular lymphocyte leukemia. Findings and limits, study-wide: Every T-cell large granular lymphocyte leukemia patient had at least one immunodominant TCR beta clonotype.

Their target antigens are unknown. The assay was immunoSEQ multiplex PCR, and TCRdb's table has in-frame clones only and misses some. The sample shows thousands of clones, approximately 55% of them seen only once. Sequenced: peripheral blood mononuclear cells. Receptors were obtained from a man aged 60 to 75 with T-cell large granular lymphocyte leukemia. Some clones in this sample may be carry-over from other donors' samples.

This clone was observed a few times. The chain joins TRBV29-1 to TRBJ2-7; unclear D gene. The CDR3 is made up of 11 amino acids. The germline CDR1 and CDR2 sequences are SQVTM and ANQGSEA. Trimming took 7 bases from V and 7 from J, leaving 14 bases between them. CDR3 loop: CSAGMGWEQYF. The CDR3 DNA reads TGCAGCGCCGGAATGGGTTGGGAGCAGTACTTC.

This clone turned up a few times. The chain joins TRBV11-3 to TRBJ2-6, with D unresolved. This CDR3 has 14 residues. The V end lost 5 bases, the J end lost 4 bases, and 9 bases lay between the germline ends. Germline CDR1 SGHNT, CDR2 YENEEA. The CDR3 spells CASSPISGANVLTF. As DNA, the CDR3 is TGTGCCAGCAGCCCCATTTCGGGGGCCAACGTCCTGACTTTC. The whole variable domain, filled in from reference TRBV11-3 and TRBJ2-6, reads EAGVVQSPRYKIIEKKQPVAFWCNPISGHNTLYWYLQNLGQGPELLIRYENEEAVDDSQLPKDRFSAERLKGVDSTLKIQPAELGDSAVYLCASSPISGANVLTFGAGSRLTVL.

Here the CDR3 DNA reads TGTGCCAGCAGTGGTTCGTCGGGCCGAAACTATGGCTACACCTTC. It codes for CASSGSSGRNYGYTF. The rearrangement links TRBV6-6 to TRBJ1-2; D is undetermined. This CDR3 is 15 amino acids long. Germline V gene data show CDR1 as MNHNY and CDR2 as SVGAGI (reference sequence). V lost 5 bases to trimming and J lost 2 bases, with 15 bases between them.

This sequence joins TRBV7-9 and TRBJ2-1; 7 bases align to TRBD1. The junction had 12 bases not matched to a gene; V was cut back by 3 bases and J by 7 bases. From germline, CDR1 is SEHNR and CDR2 FQNEAQ (reference sequence). The CDR3 has 16 amino acids. CDR3 protein: CASSLVGGPRGNEQFF. As DNA, the CDR3 is TGTGCCAGCAGCTTGGTAGGGGGCCCCAGGGGGAATGAGCAGTTCTTC.

The V call is TRBV27, the J call TRBJ1-2, with D perhaps TRBD1 (6 bases). The CDR3 sequence is 15 residues long. V lost 6 bases and J 3 bases, leaving 17 bases between the germline ends. The germline V gene encodes CDR1 MNHEY and CDR2 SMNVEV (reference sequence). The CDR3 DNA reads TGTGCCAGCAGAACAGACGGGGGCCGGGACTATGGCTACACCTTC. Amino acids: CASRTDGGRDYGYTF.

V usage is TRBV9 and J usage is TRBJ2-7; no clear D gene. CDR1 is SGDLS, CDR2 YYNGEE, per germline. The CDR3 is 12 amino acids. The germline V and J ends were trimmed by 3 bases and 3 bases, with 7 bases remaining between them. CDR3 DNA sequence: TGTGCCAGCAGCGCAGACCTCTACGAGCAGTACTTC. Amino acids: CASSADLYEQYF.

The J gene is TRBJ1-2, the V gene TRBV18, with 7 bases that match TRBD1. The CDR3 spans 15 residues. Germline V gene sequence: CDR1 KGHSH, CDR2 LQKENI. V was pared by 2 bases and J by 7 bases, with 10 bases of the junction left unmatched. The CDR3 protein is CASSPGTERGLGYTF. In DNA form, the CDR3 reads TGTGCCAGCTCACCAGGGACAGAAAGGGGGCTTGGCTACACCTTC.

This rearrangement joins TRBV7-9 to TRBJ1-2, with D perhaps matching TRBD1 (6 bases). Germline CDR1 reads SEHNR; CDR2 reads FQNEAQ (reference sequence). V lost 5 bases and J lost 7, with 20 bases in between. The CDR3 is 15 residues long. The CDR3 loop is CASSATFGRGGGYTF. The CDR3 DNA reads TGTGCCAGCAGCGCGACGTTTGGCAGGGGAGGTGGCTACACCTTC.

V and J are TRBV5-4 and TRBJ2-2; TRBD2 aligns across 10 bases. CDR3 length: 16 residues. The germline CDR1 and CDR2 sequences are SGHNT and YYREEE (reference sequence). The ends lost 5 bases at V and 7 bases at J; junction bases unmatched: 11. CDR3 coding DNA: TGTGCCAGCAGTCGAGAGCTAGCGGGAGTCAGCGGGGAGCTGTTTTTT. It is translated as CASSRELAGVSGELFF.

V usage is TRBV5-1 and J usage is TRBJ2-1; the match to TRBD1 covers 7 bases. Germline loops: CDR1 SGHRS, CDR2 YFSETQ. This CDR3 comprises 14 residues. V shed 0 bases, J shed 6 bases, and the junction held 3 bases outside the gene matches. The CDR3 protein is CASSLEDRFNEQFF. DNA of the CDR3: TGCGCCAGCAGCTTGGAGGACAGGTTCAATGAGCAGTTCTTC. The full variable domain, its missing parts supplied by reference TRBV5-1 and TRBJ2-1, is KAGVTQTPRYLIKTRGQQVTLSCSPISGHRSVSWYQQTPGQGLQFLFEYFSETQRNKGNFPGRFSGRQFSNSRSEMNVSTLELGDSALYLCASSLEDRFNEQFFGPGTRLTVL.

This clone was observed a handful of times. This chain connects TRBV30 to TRBJ2-3; 7 nucleotides align to TRBD2. Germline V gives CDR1 GTSNPN, CDR2 SVGIG (reference sequence). J was trimmed by 2 bases and V by 2 bases; bases with no gene match: 4. This CDR3 has 14 residues. CDR3 sequence (DNA): TGTGCCTGGAGTAAAGCGGGATACACAGATACGCAGTATTTT. Its translation is CAWSKAGYTDTQYF.

This sequence joins TRBV4-1 and TRBJ1-2; TRBD1 matches at 10 bases. V dropped 5 bases and J dropped 8; count of bases not matched to a gene: 11. CDR3 length equals 15 residues. Germline V gives CDR1 MGHRA, CDR2 YSYEKL. The CDR3, as DNA: TGCGCCAGCAGCTTCCGGAGGTGGGACAGGGGCGGCTACACCTTC. This sequence encodes CASSFRRWDRGGYTF.

The J gene is TRBJ2-3, the V gene TRBV5-4; tentative D call: TRBD1 (5 bases). Per the germline V gene, CDR1 is SGHNT and CDR2 is YYREEE (reference sequence). CDR3 length: 13 amino acids. Deletions cut 2 bases from V and 5 bases from J, with 9 bases between. CDR3: CASSFRVGDTQYF. CDR3 DNA: TGTGCCAGCAGCTTCAGGGTTGGAGATACGCAGTATTTT.

There are a few counts of this clone. V and J are TRBV18 and TRBJ2-7; TRBD2 might be the D (6 bases). The V gene lost 9 bases and the J gene lost 7 bases, with 16 bases spanning the gap. CDR3 size: 12 residues. Germline loops: CDR1 KGHSH, CDR2 LQKENI. In DNA, the CDR3 is TGTGCCAGTTCGGGGGACCTGGGGGAGCAGTACGTC. It codes for CASSGDLGEQYV.

V is TRBV7-2 and J is TRBJ2-7; the D gene is possibly TRBD1 (5 bases). The CDR3 runs 12 residues. Germline lookup yields CDR1 SGHTA and CDR2 FQGNSA. The V gene lost 6 bases and the J gene lost 7 bases, with 13 bases spanning the gap. Here the CDR3 DNA reads TGTGCCAGCAGACAGGACACGAGGGAGCAGTACTTC. Protein product: CASRQDTREQYF.

The V call is TRBV30, the J call TRBJ1-1; D may be TRBD1 (5 bases). The CDR3 totals 14 residues. CDR1 and CDR2 from the germline V gene are GTSNPN and SVGIG (reference sequence). The germline V and J ends were trimmed by 2 bases and 1 base, with 11 bases remaining between them. CDR3: CAWSTGLGNTEAFF. CDR3 DNA sequence: TGTGCCTGGAGTACGGGACTGGGGAACACTGAAGCTTTCTTT.

This rearrangement joins TRBV29-1 to TRBJ2-2, with 12 bases that match TRBD2. The CDR3 spans 13 residues. The germline V gene has CDR1 SQVTM and CDR2 ANQGSEA. The V segment lost 6 bases and the J segment 10 bases; nucleotides outside the gene matches: 6. The CDR3 is CSVRLAGDVELFF. CDR3 in DNA: TGCAGCGTAAGACTAGCGGGAGACGTGGAGCTGTTTTTT.

This chain connects TRBV30 to TRBJ1-2; the match to TRBD1 covers 9 bases. CDR1 GTSNPN and CDR2 SVGIG come from the germline V gene (reference sequence). Trimming removed 3 bases from V and 9 bases from J; junction bases left unmatched: 8. CDR3 length: 13 residues. The CDR3 DNA is TGTGCCTGGAGCGGACCGGGACAGGGACGCTACACCTTC. Translating it yields CAWSGPGQGRYTF.

This chain links TRBV13 with TRBJ2-1, with 7 nucleotides matching TRBD1. Looked up from germline, CDR1 is PRHDT and CDR2 is FYEKMQ (reference sequence). This CDR3 is built from 16 residues. The V segment lost 5 bases and the J segment 0 bases; nucleotides outside the gene matches: 7. The CDR3 is CASSPPGTDSYNEQFF. The CDR3 DNA is TGTGCCAGCAGCCCCCCGGGGACAGACTCCTACAATGAGCAGTTCTTC.

This chain joins TRBV18 and TRBJ2-7, with a tentative D call TRBD1 (6 bases). The CDR3 sequence is 13 residues long. Between the trimmed V and J ends, which lost 6 bases and 7 bases, there was a span of 16 bases. CDR1 and CDR2 (germline): KGHSH, LQKENI. CDR3 bases: TGTGCCAGCTCCCCTGGGGGCTCGCAAGAGCAGTACGTC. Its translation is CASSPGGSQEQYV.

The gene calls are TRBV6-5 and TRBJ2-7; D gene uncertain. The V end was cut by 0 bases, the J end by 6 bases, with 3 bases between. Germline V gene lookup returns CDR1 MNHEY and CDR2 SVGAGI. The CDR3 totals 11 residues. The CDR3 spells CASSYSFEQYF. The CDR3 bases are TGTGCCAGCAGTTACTCATTCGAGCAGTACTTC.

The chain employs TRBV5-1 and TRBJ1-1; D is possibly TRBD1 (5 bases). V lost 4 bases and J lost 5, with 9 bases in between. Germline V gene lookup returns CDR1 SGHRS and CDR2 YFSETQ. The CDR3 has 12 amino acids. CDR3 in amino acids: CASSGHGTEAFF. CDR3 in DNA: TGCGCCAGCAGCGGACATGGGACTGAAGCTTTCTTT.

The rearrangement joins TRBV6-5 to TRBJ1-6, with D uncertain. The germline CDR1 and CDR2 sequences are MNHEY and SVGAGI. V was shortened by 6 bases and J by 13 bases, with 13 bases between the two germline ends. The CDR3 is 12 residues long. Here the CDR3 reads CASSQVSSPLHF. DNA for the CDR3: TGTGCCAGCAGCCAGGTCTCGTCTCCCCTCCACTTT.

In this sample, this clone turned up a few times. The chain combines TRBV7-9 with TRBJ1-4; unclear D gene. Trimming took off 5 bases at V and 7 bases at J, with 14 bases between the two ends. The CDR3 is 14 residues long. Germline V gene lookup returns CDR1 SEHNR and CDR2 FQNEAQ (reference sequence). The CDR3 reads CASSMDGGGEKLFF. The CDR3 bases are TGTGCCAGCAGCATGGACGGTGGAGGTGAAAAACTGTTTTTT.

The chain links TRBV10-3 to TRBJ2-7; D is perhaps TRBD1 (6 bases). Trimming pared 4 bases from V and 0 bases from J, leaving 7 bases between. The germline V gene encodes CDR1 ENHRY and CDR2 SYGVKD. The CDR3 spans 13 residues. The CDR3: CAISGDNSYEQYF. CDR3 sequence (DNA): TGTGCCATCAGTGGGGACAACTCCTACGAGCAGTACTTC.

The CDR3 nucleotides read TGCAGCGTTGAATACGCGGACGGACTAAGGGGCTACACCTTC. Protein sequence: CSVEYADGLRGYTF. The rearrangement joins TRBV29-1 to TRBJ1-2; no firm D call. The germline V and J ends were trimmed by 2 bases and 8 bases, with 18 bases remaining between them. Looked up from germline, CDR1 is SQVTM and CDR2 is ANQGSEA. The length of the CDR3 is 14 residues.

The CDR3, as DNA: TGTGCCAGTAGGAGGGGGGCCAACGTCCTGACTTTC. Residues: CASRRGANVLTF. The chain has TRBV27 and TRBJ2-6, with a tentative D call TRBD2 (5 bases). The CDR3 covers 12 residues. Trimming stripped 9 bases from V and 4 bases from J, with 7 bases between. Germline assignment: CDR1 MNHEY and CDR2 SMNVEV (reference sequence).

The gene calls are TRBV5-1 and TRBJ1-5, with unresolved D. CDR1 and CDR2 (germline): SGHRS, YFSETQ. This CDR3 is 13 amino acids long. Trimming cost V 0 bases and J 5 bases, with 6 bases left between them. CDR3 in amino acids: CASSLAFDQPQHF. CDR3 DNA: TGCGCCAGCAGCTTGGCTTTCGATCAGCCCCAGCATTTT.